This TCR beta chain was sequenced for a study of radiotherapy plus CTLA-4 blockade in lung cancer. The overall study: An objective response was seen in about 17% of patients, and disease control in about 30%. Study findings and constraints: Clones of tumor-derived TCRs expanded in blood after radiotherapy plus ipilimumab. Response, reportedly, was best predicted by interferon-beta along with early blood T cell clone dynamics.

A note on this clone: What it recognizes is unknown.

CDR1 is SGHRS and CDR2 is YFSETQ in the germline V gene. This CDR3 has 14 residues. V lost 0 bases to trimming and J lost 8 bases; unmatched junction nucleotides: 2. Focal radiation plus CTLA-4 blockade with ipilimumab was administered to patients who had chemo-refractory metastatic non-small-cell lung cancer. The method was immunoSEQ multiplex PCR; TCRdb's version includes in-frame clones alone and lacks a portion of them. Of around 42,000 clones listed, roughly 63% are singletons. The TCR sequence derives from a human donor with non-small cell lung cancer who had a partial response to radiotherapy plus ipilimumab. The chain joins TRBV5-1 to TRBJ2-1; 10 bases are a match to TRBD2. Here the sequenced sample was peripheral blood, taken from a patient treated with radiotherapy plus ipilimumab. Here the CDR3 reads CASSLGLAGDEQFF. The CDR3 coding sequence is TGCGCCAGCAGCTTGGGGCTAGCGGGAGATGAGCAGTTCTTC. Using reference TRBV5-1 and TRBJ2-1 for the parts outside the CDR3, the full variable domain is KAGVTQTPRYLIKTRGQQVTLSCSPISGHRSVSWYQQTPGQGLQFLFEYFSETQRNKGNFPGRFSGRQFSNSRSEMNVSTLELGDSALYLCASSLGLAGDEQFFGPGTRLTVL.